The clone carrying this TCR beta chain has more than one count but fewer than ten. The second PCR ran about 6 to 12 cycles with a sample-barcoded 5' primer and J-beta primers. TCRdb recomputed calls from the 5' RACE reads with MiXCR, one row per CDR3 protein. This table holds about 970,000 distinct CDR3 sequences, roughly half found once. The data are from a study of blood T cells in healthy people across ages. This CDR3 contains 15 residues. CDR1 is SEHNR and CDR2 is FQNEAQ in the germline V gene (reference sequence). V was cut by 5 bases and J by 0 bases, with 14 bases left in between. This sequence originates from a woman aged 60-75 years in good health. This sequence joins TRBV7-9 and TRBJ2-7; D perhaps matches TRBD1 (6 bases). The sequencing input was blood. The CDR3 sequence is CASSDTGTSSYEQYF. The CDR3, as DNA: TGTGCCAGCAGCGATACAGGGACCAGCTCCTACGAGCAGTACTTC.